This T cell receptor (beta chain) was documented in a study of T cell repertoires in cytomegalovirus infection (dated by TCRdb to the late 2010s). For the study in its entirety: Recently identified HLA-C-restricted CMV epitopes, whose presentation resists viral immunomodulation, were targeted by peptide stimulations together with well-studied HLA-B-restricted epitopes. Donor HLA type was relevant to the analysis, because carriage of CMV infection together with the matching HLA type was indicated by public TCR beta signatures. Here is what the overall study found, with its caveats: The ex vivo response was dominated by HLA-C-restricted CMV-specific TCR beta clonotypes, and the single most frequent clonotype in two of eight donors was supplied by these HLA-C-restricted clonotypes. In both this cohort and an independent roughly 350-donor cohort, the cumulative frequency of public TCR beta family members distinguished carriers of CMV infection plus the relevant HLA type.

The treatment or condition label here, explained by the study, means: in vitro stimulation with specific CMV peptide epitopes to enrich CMV-specific T cells. For CDR1 and CDR2, the germline V gene lists MGHRA and YSYEKL. V is trimmed back by 1 base and J by 2 bases, and the junction contains 7 bases that no gene match accounts for. Counted from cysteine to phenylalanine, this CDR3 has 17 amino acids. Solely the CDR3 DNA is kept, with 51 bases framed from the first base. Note on this clonotype: Its binding antigen is unknown. It has no much larger one-base neighbor in the sample; base qualities were not kept.

Data came from an Illumina HiSeq 1500. Clones were called with MiXCR by TCRdb after fastp trimmed the public reads at Q25, and only in-frame beta chains were retained. All rows with the same CDR3 protein become a single entry with the most common DNA and genes. The sample profile shows 350,000 to 400,000 distinct CDR3 sequences; just under 35% of them were found once. The ten largest clonotypes hold roughly 12% of the sample. The sample here was cultured PBMCs, taken from culture after CMV antigen stimulation. The sequence came from a human donor in good health (CMV status not recorded). Some clones in this sample may be carry-over from other donors' samples. This receptor chain uses TRBV4-1 and TRBJ2-7, and 11 junction bases match TRBD2. In nucleotides, the sequence is TGCGCCAGCAGCCAAGTTCGGCTAGCGGGAGGCACCTACGAGCAGTACTTC. The translation is CASSQVRLAGGTYEQYF.